This TCR beta chain emerged from a study of blood T cell repertoires in COVID-19. Study at large: Acute and convalescent COVID-19 specimens originated in the United States, Italy and Spain. The cDNA or gDNA used as material had been derived from T cells, B-cell-depleted T cells, or PBMCs.

Per the germline V gene, CDR1 is SGDLS and CDR2 is YYNGEE. The trim removed 0 bases at V and 3 bases at J, leaving 4 bases unmatched. This CDR3 is 15 amino acids long. Recruited during active infection, patients (from Seattle) were subsequently followed longitudinally. In the study's own analysis: Reference gene primer amplification gave nucleated cell count estimates. TCRdb's copy holds only in-frame clones and misses some; the assay was immunoSEQ multiplex PCR. V and J calls and clone size are those listed in that table; D and trimming were worked out from the DNA. Of 200,000 or so clones in the sample, nearly 90% are singletons; the top ten hold roughly a sixth.

The TCR was taken from a man aged 50 to 60 with COVID-19, enrolled during active disease. The specimen was peripheral blood. The chain has TRBV9 and TRBJ2-5, with 8 nucleotides matching TRBD1. Here the CDR3 DNA reads TGTGCCAGCAGCGTAGATCAGGGGGCGAAAGAGACCCAGTACTTC. Protein product: CASSVDQGAKETQYF.